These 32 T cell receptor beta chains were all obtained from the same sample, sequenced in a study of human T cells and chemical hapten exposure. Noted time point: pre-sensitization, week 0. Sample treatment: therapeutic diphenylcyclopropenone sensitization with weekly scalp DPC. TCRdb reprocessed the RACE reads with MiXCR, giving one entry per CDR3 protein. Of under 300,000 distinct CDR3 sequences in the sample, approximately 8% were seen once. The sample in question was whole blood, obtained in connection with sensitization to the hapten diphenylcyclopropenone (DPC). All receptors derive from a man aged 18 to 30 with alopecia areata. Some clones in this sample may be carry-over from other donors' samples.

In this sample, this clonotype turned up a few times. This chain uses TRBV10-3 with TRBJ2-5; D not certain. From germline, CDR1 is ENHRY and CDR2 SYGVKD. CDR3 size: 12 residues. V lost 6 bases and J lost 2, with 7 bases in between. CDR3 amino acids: CAISGPQETQYF. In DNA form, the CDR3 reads TGTGCCATCAGCGGACCGCAAGAGACCCAGTACTTC.

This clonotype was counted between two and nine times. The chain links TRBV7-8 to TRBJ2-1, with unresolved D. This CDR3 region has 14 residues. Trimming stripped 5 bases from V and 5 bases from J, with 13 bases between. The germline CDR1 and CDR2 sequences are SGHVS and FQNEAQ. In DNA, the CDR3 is TGTGCCAGCAGCGGCCGGACCATCGACAATGAGCAGTTCTTC. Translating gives CASSGRTIDNEQFF.

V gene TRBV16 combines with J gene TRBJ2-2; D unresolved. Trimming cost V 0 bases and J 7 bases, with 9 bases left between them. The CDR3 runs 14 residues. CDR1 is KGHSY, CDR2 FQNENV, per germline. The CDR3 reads CASSQSKAFGELFF. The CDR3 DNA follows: TGTGCCAGCAGCCAATCAAAGGCGTTCGGGGAGCTGTTTTTT.

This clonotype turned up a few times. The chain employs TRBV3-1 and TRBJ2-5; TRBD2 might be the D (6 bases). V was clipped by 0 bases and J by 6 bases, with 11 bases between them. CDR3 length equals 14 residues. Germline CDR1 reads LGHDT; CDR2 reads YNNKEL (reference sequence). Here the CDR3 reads CASSQDAGSQTQYF. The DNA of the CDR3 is TGTGCCAGCAGCCAAGATGCGGGAAGTCAGACCCAGTACTTC.

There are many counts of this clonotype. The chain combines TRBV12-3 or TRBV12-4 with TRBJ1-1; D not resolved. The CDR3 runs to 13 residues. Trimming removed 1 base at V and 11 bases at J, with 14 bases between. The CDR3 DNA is TGTGCCAGCAGTTTAGGAGGGAAGGATAGGGCTTTCTTT. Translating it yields CASSLGGKDRAFF.

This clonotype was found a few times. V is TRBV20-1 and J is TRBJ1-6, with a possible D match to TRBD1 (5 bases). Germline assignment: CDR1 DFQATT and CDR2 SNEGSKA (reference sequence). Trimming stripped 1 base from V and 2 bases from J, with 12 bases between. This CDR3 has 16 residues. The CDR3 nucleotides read TGCAGTGCTAGAGCATCGGGGGGAACCTATAATTCACCCCTCCACTTT. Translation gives CSARASGGTYNSPLHF.

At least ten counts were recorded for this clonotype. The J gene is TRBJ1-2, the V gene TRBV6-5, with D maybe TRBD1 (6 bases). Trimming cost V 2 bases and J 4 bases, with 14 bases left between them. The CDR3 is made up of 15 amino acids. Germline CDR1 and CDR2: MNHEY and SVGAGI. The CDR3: CASSYEGQGGYGYTF. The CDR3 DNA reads TGTGCCAGCAGTTACGAGGGTCAAGGGGGCTATGGCTACACCTTC.

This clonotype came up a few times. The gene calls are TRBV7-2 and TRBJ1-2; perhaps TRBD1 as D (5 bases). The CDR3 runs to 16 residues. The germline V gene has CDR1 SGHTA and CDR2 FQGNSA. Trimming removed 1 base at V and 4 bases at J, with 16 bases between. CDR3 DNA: TGTGCCAGCAGCTTAGGATCGGGGGAGGGGAGCTATGGCTACACCTTC. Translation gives CASSLGSGEGSYGYTF.

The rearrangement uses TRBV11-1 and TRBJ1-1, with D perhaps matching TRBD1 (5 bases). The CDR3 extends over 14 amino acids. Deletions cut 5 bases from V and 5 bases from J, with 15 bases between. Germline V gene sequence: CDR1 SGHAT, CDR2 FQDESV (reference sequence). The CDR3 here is CASSTRGVTTEAFF. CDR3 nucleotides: TGTGCCAGCAGCACGAGGGGCGTGACAACTGAAGCTTTCTTT. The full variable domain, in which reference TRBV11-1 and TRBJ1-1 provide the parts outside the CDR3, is EAEVAQSPRYKITEKSQAVAFWCDPISGHATLYWYRQILGQGPELLVQFQDESVVDDSQLPKDRFSAERLKGVDSTLKIQPAELGDSAMYLCASSTRGVTTEAFFGQGTRLTVV.

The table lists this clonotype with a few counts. CDR3 nucleotide sequence: TGTGCCAGCAGTGTATTCGGGACTAGCGGGGACACAGATACGCAGTATTTT. It translates to CASSVFGTSGDTDTQYF. V and J are TRBV2 and TRBJ2-3, with TRBD2 identical over 13 bases. CDR1 is SNHLY and CDR2 is FYNNEI in the germline V gene. V lost 4 bases and J lost 2; bases outside the gene matches: 6. The CDR3 has 17 amino acids.

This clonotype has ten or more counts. CDR3 region: CSVGGSGYGYTF. CDR3 DNA sequence: TGCAGCGTTGGAGGGTCAGGCTATGGCTACACCTTC. This chain uses TRBV29-1 with TRBJ1-2; D gene uncertain. Trimming pared 4 bases from V and 4 bases from J, leaving 10 bases between. The CDR3 is made up of 12 amino acids. Looked up from germline, CDR1 is SQVTM and CDR2 is ANQGSEA.

The CDR3 sequence is CASSFSGYFAYEQYF. Written as DNA, the CDR3 is TGTGCCAGCAGTTTTTCTGGTTATTTCGCCTACGAGCAGTACTTC. The rearrangement joins TRBV28 to TRBJ2-7; D not resolved. V lost 3 bases and J 2 bases, leaving 14 bases between the germline ends. The germline gives CDR1 MDHEN, CDR2 SYDVKM. This CDR3 spans 15 amino acids.

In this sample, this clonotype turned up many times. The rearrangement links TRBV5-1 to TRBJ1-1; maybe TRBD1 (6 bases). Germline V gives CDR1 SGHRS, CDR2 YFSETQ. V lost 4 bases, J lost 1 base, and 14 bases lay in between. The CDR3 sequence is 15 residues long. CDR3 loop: CASSPGAVTNTEAFF. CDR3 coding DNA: TGCGCCAGCAGCCCGGGGGCAGTGACGAACACTGAAGCTTTCTTT.

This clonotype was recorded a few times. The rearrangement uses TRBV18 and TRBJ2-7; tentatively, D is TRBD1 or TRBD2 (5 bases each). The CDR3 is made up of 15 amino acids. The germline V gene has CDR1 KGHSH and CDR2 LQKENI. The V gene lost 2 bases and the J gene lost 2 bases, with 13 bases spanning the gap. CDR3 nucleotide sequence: TGTGCCAGCTCACCAGGGGGAAGGGTCCCCTACGAGCAGTACGTC. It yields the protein CASSPGGRVPYEQYV.

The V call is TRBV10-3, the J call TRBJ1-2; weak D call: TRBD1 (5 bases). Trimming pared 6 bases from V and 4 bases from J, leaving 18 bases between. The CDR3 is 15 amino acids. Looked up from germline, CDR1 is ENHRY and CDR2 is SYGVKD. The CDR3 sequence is CAIRGQGADFYGYTF. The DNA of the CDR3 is TGTGCCATCAGGGGGCAAGGGGCAGACTTCTATGGCTACACCTTC.

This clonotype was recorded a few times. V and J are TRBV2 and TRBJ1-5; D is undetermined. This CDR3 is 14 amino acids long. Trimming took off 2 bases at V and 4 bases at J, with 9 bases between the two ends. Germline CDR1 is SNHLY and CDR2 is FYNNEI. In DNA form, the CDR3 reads TGTGCCAGCAGTGAACGGCAGCCGAATCAGCCCCAGCATTTT. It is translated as CASSERQPNQPQHF.

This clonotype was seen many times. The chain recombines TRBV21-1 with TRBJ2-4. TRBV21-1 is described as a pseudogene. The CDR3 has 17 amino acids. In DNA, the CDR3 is TGTGCCAGCAGCCCAAAAGGACCAACCTTAGCCAAAAACATTCAGTACTTC. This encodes CASSPKGPTLAKNIQYF.

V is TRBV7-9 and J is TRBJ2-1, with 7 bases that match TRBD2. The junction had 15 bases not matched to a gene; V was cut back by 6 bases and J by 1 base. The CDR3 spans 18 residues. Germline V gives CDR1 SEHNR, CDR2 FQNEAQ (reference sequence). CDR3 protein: CASSYLGPSGVSYNEQFF. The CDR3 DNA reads TGTGCCAGCAGTTACCTTGGGCCAAGCGGGGTTTCCTACAATGAGCAGTTCTTC.

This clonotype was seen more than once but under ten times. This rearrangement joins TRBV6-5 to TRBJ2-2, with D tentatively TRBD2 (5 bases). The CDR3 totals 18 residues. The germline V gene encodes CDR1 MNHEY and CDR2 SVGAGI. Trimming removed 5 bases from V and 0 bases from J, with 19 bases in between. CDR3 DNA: TGTGCCAGCAGTCCTCGTAGCCCTCTGGGAGCGAACACCGGGGAGCTGTTTTTT. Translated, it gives CASSPRSPLGANTGELFF.

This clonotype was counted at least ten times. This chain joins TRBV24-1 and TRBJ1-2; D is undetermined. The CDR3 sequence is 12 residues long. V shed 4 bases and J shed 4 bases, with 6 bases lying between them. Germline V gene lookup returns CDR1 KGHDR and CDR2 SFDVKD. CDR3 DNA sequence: TGTGCCACCAGTGAAGGTAGCTATGGCTACACCTTC. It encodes CATSEGSYGYTF.

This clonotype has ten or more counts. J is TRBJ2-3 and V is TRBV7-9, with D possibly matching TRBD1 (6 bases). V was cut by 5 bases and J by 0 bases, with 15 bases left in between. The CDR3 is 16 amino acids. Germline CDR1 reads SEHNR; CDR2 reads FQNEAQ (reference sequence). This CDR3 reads CASSPKTGPSTDTQYF. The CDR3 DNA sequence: TGTGCCAGCAGCCCAAAAACAGGGCCTAGCACAGATACGCAGTATTTT. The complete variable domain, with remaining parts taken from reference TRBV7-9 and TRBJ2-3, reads DTGVSQNPRHKITKRGQNVTFRCDPISEHNRLYWYRQTLGQGPEFLTYFQNEAQLEKSRLLSDRFSAERPKGSFSTLEIQRTEQGDSAMYLCASSPKTGPSTDTQYFGPGTRLTVL.

CDR3 bases: TGTGCCATCCGACAGGGGGATCAACATGGCTACACCTTC. Translating gives CAIRQGDQHGYTF. The chain recombines TRBV10-3 with TRBJ1-2, with 9 bases identical to TRBD1. CDR1 ENHRY and CDR2 SYGVKD come from the germline V gene. CDR3 length equals 13 residues. The junction had 7 bases not matched to a gene; V was cut back by 8 bases and J by 6 bases.

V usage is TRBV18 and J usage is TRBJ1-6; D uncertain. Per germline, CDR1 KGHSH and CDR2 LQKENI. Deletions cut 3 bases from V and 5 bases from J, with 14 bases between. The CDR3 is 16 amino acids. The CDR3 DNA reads TGTGCCAGCTCACCGCCTGATAGAGGGCATAATTCACCCCTCCACTTT. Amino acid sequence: CASSPPDRGHNSPLHF.

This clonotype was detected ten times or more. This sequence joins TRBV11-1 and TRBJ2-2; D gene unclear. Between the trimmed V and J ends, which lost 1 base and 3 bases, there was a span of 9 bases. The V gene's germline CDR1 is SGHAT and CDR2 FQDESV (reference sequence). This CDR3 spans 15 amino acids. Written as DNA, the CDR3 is TGTGCCAGCAGCTTAGACGTCACGTACACCGGGGAGCTGTTTTTT. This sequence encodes CASSLDVTYTGELFF. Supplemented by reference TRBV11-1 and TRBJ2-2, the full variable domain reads EAEVAQSPRYKITEKSQAVAFWCDPISGHATLYWYRQILGQGPELLVQFQDESVVDDSQLPKDRFSAERLKGVDSTLKIQPAELGDSAMYLCASSLDVTYTGELFFGEGSRLTVL.

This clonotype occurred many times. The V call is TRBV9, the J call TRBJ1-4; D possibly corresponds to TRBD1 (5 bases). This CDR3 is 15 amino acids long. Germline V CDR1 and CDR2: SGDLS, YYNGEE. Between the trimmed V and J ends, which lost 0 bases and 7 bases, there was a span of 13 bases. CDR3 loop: CASSVGVGAAEKLFF. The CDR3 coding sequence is TGTGCCAGCAGCGTAGGGGTAGGGGCGGCTGAAAAACTGTTTTTT.

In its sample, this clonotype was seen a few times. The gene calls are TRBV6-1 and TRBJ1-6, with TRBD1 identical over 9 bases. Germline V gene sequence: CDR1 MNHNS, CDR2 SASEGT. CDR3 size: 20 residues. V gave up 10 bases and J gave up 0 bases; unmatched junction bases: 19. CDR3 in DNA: TGTGCCACCCGACCTGAAGACAGGGGGATTCCTAGCTCCTATAATTCACCCCTCCACTTT. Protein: CATRPEDRGIPSSYNSPLHF.

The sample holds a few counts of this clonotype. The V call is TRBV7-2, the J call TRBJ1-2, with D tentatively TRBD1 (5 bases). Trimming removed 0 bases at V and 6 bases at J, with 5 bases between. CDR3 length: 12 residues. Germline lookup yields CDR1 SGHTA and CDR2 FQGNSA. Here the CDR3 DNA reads TGTGCCAGCAGCTTAGCAGGGGATGGCTACACCTTC. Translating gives CASSLAGDGYTF.

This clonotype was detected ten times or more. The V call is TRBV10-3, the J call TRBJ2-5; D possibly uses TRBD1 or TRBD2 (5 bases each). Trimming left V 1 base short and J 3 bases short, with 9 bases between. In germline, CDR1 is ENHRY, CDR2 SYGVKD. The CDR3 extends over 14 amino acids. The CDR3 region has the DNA TGTGCCATCAGTGAGTGGCAGGGAGAAGAGACCCAGTACTTC. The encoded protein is CAISEWQGEETQYF.

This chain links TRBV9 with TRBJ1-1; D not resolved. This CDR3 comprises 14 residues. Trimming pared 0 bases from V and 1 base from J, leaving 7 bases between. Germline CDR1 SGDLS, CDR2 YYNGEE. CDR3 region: CASSVVRRNTEAFF. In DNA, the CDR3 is TGTGCCAGCAGCGTAGTAAGGAGGAACACTGAAGCTTTCTTT. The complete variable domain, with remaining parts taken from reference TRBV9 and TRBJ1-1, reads DSGVTQTPKHLITATGQRVTLRCSPRSGDLSVYWYQQSLDQGLQFLIQYYNGEERAKGNILERFSAQQFPDLHSELNLSSLELGDSALYFCASSVVRRNTEAFFGQGTRLTVV.

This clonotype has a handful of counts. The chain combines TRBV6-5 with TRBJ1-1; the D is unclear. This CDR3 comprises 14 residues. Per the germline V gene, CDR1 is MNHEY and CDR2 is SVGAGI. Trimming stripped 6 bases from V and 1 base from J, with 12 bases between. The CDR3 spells CASRSQSKNTEAFF. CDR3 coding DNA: TGTGCCAGCAGATCCCAATCAAAGAACACTGAAGCTTTCTTT.

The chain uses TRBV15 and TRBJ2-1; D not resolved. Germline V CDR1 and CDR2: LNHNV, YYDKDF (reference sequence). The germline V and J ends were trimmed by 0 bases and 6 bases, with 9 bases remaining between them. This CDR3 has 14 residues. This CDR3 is CATSRDGNFNEQFF. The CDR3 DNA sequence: TGTGCCACCAGCAGAGACGGCAATTTCAATGAGCAGTTCTTC.

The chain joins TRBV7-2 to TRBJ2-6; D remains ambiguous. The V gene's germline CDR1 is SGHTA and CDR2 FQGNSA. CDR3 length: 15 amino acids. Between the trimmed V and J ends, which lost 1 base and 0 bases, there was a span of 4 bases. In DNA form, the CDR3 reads TGTGCCAGCAGCTTAGTTGCCTCTGGGGCCAACGTCCTGACTTTC. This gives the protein CASSLVASGANVLTF.